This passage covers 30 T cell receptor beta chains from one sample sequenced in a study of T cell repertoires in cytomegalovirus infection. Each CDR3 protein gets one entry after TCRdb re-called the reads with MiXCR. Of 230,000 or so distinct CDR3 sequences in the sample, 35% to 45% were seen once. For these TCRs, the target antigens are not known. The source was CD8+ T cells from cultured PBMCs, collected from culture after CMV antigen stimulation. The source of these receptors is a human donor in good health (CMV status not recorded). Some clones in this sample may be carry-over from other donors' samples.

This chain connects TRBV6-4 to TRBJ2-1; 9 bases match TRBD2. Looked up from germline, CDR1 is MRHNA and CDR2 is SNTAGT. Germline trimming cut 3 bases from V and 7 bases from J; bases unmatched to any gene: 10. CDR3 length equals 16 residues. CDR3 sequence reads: CASSEGREGQGNEQFF. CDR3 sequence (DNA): TGTGCCAGCAGTGAAGGGCGGGAGGGCCAAGGGAATGAGCAGTTCTTC.

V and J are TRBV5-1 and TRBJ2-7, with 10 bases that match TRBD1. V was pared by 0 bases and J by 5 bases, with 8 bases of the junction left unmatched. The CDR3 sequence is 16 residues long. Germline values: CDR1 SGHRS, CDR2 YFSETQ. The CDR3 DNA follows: TGCGCCAGCAGCTTGGGGGGACAGGGGAGGTACCACGAGCAGTACTTC. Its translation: CASSLGGQGRYHEQYF.

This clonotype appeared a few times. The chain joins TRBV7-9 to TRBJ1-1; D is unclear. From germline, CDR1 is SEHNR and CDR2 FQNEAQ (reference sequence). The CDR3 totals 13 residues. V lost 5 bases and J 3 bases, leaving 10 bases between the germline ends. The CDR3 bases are TGTGCCAGCAGCGTAGACATGTACACTGAAGCTTTCTTT. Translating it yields CASSVDMYTEAFF.

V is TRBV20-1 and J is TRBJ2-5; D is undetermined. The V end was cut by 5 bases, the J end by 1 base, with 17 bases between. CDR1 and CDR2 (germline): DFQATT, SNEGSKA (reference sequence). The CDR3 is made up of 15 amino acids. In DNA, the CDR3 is TGCAGTGCTCCCGTGACTCATTGGGGCCAAGAGACCCAGTACTTC. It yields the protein CSAPVTHWGQETQYF.

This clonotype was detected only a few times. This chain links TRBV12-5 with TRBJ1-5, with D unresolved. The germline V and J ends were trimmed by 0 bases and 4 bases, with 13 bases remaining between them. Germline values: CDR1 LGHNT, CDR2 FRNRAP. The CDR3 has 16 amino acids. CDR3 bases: TGTGCTAGTGGTTTGGTACCCCCGCTCGGTAATCAGCCCCAGCATTTT. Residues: CASGLVPPLGNQPQHF.

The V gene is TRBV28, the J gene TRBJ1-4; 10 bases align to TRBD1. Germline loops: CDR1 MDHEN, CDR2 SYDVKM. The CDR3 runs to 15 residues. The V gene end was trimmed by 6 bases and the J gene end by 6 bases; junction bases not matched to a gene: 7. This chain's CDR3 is CASRSDRGLDEKLFF. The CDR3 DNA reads TGTGCCAGCAGGTCAGACAGGGGGCTTGATGAAAAACTGTTTTTT.

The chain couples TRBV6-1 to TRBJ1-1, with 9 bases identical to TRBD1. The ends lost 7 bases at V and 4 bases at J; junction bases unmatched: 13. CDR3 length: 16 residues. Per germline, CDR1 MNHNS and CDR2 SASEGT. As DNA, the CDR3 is TGTGCCAGCATTTTCACATGGACAGGGGAGGGCACTGAAGCTTTCTTT. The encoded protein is CASIFTWTGEGTEAFF.

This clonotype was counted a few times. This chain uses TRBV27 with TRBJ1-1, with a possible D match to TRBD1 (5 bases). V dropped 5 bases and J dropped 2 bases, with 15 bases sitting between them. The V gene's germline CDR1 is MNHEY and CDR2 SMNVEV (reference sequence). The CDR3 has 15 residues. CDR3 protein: CASSASRGLNTEAFF. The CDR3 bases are TGTGCCAGCAGTGCCTCAAGGGGCCTTAACACTGAAGCTTTCTTT.

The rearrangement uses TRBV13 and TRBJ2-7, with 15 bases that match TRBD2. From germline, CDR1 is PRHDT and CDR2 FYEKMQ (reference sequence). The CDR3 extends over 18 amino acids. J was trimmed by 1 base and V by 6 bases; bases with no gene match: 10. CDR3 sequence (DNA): TGTGCCAGCAGTCTACCCGGGACTAGCGGGAGGAAGTCCTACGAGCAGTACTTC. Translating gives CASSLPGTSGRKSYEQYF.

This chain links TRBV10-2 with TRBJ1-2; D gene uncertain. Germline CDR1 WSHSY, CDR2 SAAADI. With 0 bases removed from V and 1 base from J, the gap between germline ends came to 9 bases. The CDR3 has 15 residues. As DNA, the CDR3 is TGCGCCAGCAGTGAGTCGGATAGGATTAACTATGGCTACACCTTC. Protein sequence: CASSESDRINYGYTF.

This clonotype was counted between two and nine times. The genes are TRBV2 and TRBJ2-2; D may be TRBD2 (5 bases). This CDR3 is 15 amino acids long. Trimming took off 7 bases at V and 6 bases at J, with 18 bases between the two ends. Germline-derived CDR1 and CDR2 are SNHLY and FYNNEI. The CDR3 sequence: CASISGKGWSGELFF. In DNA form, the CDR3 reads TGTGCCAGCATCTCGGGGAAGGGATGGTCCGGGGAGCTGTTTTTT.

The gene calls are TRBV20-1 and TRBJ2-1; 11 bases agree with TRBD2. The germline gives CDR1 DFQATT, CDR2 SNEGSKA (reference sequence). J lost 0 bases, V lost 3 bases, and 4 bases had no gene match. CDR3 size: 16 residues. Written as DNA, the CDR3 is TGCAGTGCTAGGACTAGCGGGACTTACTCCTACAATGAGCAGTTCTTC. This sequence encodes CSARTSGTYSYNEQFF.

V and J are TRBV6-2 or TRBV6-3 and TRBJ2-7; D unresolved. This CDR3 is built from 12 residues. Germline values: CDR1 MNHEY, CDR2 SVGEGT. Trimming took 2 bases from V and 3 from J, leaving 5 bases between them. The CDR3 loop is CASSYDDYEQYF. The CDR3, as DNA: TGTGCCAGCAGTTACGACGACTACGAGCAGTACTTC.

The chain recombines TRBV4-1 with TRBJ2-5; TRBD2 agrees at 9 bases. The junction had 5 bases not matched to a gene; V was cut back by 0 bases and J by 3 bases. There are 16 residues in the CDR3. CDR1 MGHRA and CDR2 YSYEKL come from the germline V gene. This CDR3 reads CASSQDGAGGKETQYF. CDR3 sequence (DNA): TGCGCCAGCAGCCAAGATGGAGCGGGAGGAAAAGAGACCCAGTACTTC.

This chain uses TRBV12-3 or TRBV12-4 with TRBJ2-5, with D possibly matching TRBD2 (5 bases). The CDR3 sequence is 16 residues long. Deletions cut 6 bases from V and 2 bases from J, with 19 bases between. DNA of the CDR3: TGTGCCAGCAGCTCCCCGGAGGCAGGACGTCAAGAGACCCAGTACTTC. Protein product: CASSSPEAGRQETQYF.

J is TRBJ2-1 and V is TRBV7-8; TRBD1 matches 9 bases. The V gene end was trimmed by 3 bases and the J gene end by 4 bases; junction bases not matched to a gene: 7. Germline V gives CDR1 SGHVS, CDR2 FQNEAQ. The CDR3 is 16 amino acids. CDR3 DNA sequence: TGTGCCAGCAGCTTCCTCCCGGGACAGGGTTACAATGAGCAGTTCTTC. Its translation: CASSFLPGQGYNEQFF.

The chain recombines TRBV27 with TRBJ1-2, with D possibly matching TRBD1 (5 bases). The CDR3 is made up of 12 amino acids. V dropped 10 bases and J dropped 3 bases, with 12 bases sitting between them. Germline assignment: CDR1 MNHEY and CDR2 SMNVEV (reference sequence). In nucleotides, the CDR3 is TGTGCCACCACCGGGGGAGACTATGGCTACACCTTC. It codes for CATTGGDYGYTF.

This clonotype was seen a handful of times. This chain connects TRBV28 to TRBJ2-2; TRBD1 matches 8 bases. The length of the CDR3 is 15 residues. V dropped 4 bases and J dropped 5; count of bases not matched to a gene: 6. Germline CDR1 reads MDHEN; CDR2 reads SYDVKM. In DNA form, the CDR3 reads TGTGCCAGCAGTTACCGGGACAGGTGGACCGGGGAGCTGTTTTTT. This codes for CASSYRDRWTGELFF.

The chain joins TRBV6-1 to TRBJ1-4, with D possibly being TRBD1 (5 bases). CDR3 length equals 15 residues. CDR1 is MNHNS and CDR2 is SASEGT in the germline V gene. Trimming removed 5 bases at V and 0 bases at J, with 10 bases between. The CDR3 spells CASSPDRATNEKLFF. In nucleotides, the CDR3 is TGTGCCAGCAGTCCAGACAGAGCAACTAATGAAAAACTGTTTTTT.

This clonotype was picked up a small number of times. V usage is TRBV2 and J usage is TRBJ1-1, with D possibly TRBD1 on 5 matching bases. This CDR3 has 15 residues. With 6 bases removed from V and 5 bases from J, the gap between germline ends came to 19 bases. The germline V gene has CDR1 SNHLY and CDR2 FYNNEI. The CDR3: CASRGWDLMRTEAFF. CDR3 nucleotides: TGTGCCAGCAGAGGTTGGGACCTTATGCGGACTGAAGCTTTCTTT.

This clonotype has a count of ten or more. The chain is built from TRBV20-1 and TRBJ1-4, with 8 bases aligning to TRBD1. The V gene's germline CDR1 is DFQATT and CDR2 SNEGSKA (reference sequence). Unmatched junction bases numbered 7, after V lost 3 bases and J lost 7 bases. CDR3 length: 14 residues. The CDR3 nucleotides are TGCAGTGCTAGTGGACAGGGTGGCGGTGAAAAACTGTTTTTT. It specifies CSASGQGGGEKLFF.

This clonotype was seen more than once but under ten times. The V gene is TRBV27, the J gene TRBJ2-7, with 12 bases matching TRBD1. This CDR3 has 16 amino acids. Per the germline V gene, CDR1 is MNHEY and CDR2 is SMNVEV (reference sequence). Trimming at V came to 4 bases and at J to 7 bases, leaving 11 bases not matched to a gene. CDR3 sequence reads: CASSWAPGQGAHEQYF. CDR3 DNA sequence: TGTGCCAGCAGTTGGGCCCCGGGACAGGGGGCTCATGAGCAGTACTTC.

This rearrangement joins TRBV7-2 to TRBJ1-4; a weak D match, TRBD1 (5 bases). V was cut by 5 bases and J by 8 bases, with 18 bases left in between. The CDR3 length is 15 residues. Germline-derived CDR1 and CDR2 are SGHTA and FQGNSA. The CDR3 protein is CASSPPGPRKEKLFF. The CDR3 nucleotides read TGTGCCAGCAGCCCCCCGGGACCCAGGAAGGAAAAACTGTTTTTT.

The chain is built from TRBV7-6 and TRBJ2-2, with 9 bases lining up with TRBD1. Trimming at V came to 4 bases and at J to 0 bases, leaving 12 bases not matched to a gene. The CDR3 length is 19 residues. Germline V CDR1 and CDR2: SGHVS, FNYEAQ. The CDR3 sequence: CASSSYGTGIMANTGELFF. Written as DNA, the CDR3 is TGTGCCAGCAGCTCCTACGGGACAGGGATAATGGCGAACACCGGGGAGCTGTTTTTT.

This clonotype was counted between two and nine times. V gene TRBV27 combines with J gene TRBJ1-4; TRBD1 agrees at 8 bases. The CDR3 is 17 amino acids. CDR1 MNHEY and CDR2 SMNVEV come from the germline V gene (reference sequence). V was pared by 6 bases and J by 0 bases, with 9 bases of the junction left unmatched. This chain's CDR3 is CASRPRQGYATNEKLFF. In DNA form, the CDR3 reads TGTGCCAGCAGGCCGAGACAGGGGTATGCAACTAATGAAAAACTGTTTTTT.

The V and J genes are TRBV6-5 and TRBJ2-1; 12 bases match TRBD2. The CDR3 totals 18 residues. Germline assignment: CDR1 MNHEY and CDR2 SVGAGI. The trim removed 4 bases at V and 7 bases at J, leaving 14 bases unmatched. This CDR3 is CASSLSGLAGTSQNEQFF. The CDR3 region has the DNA TGTGCCAGCAGTTTATCAGGACTAGCGGGGACCTCTCAGAATGAGCAGTTCTTC.

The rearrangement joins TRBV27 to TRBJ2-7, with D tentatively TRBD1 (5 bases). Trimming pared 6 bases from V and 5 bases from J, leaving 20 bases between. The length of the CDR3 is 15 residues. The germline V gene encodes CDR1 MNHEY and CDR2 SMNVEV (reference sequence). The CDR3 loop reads CASSLGAGDTHEQYF. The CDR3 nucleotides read TGTGCCAGCAGCTTAGGGGCAGGAGACACGCACGAGCAGTACTTC.

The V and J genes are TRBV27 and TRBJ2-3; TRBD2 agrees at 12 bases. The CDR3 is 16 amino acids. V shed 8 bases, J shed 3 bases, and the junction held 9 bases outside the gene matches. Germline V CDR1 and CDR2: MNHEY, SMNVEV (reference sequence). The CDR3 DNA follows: TGTGCCAGCTCGACTAGCGGGGGCCTTCCAACAGATACGCAGTATTTT. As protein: CASSTSGGLPTDTQYF.

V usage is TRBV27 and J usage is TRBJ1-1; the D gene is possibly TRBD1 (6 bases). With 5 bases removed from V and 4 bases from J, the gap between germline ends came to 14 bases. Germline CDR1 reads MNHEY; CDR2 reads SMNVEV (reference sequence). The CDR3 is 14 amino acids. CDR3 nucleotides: TGTGCCAGCAGTGCCTCCCAGGGGTTCACTGAAGCTTTCTTT. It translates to CASSASQGFTEAFF.

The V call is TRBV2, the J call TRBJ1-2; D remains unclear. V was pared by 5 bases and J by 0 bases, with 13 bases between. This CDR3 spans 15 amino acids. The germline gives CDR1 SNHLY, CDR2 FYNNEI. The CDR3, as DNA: TGTGCCAGCAGTCCTTCGATCGGAGCTAACTATGGCTACACCTTC. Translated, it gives CASSPSIGANYGYTF.